Shown below are 20 T cell receptor beta chains from a single sample sequenced in a study of T cells in Graves' hyperthyroidism and ophthalmopathy. Amplification of TCR beta CDR3 regions was performed using RNA transcripts as template. First-round RT-PCR targeting the TCR CDR3 was performed with the HTBI primer set. Using its own MiXCR run on the multiplex PCR reads, TCRdb lists one record per CDR3 protein. Among roughly 640,000 distinct CDR3 sequences listed, around 15% were seen once. The sequencing input was blood. Every receptor here comes from a woman aged 40 to 50 with Graves' ophthalmopathy.

The chain recombines TRBV28 with TRBJ2-4; D tentatively reads TRBD1 or TRBD2 (5 bases each). Trimming stripped 3 bases from V and 0 bases from J, with 18 bases between. Per the germline V gene, CDR1 is MDHEN and CDR2 is SYDVKM. The CDR3 consists of 18 residues. The CDR3 DNA follows: TGTGCCAGCAGTTTTATGGGGGAACAGGCGCTAGCCAAAAACATTCAGTACTTC. Its translation is CASSFMGEQALAKNIQYF.

This clonotype was observed at least ten times. The chain carries TRBV2 and TRBJ2-7; 9 bases match TRBD2. Germline V CDR1 and CDR2: SNHLY, FYNNEI. The ends lost 4 bases at V and 5 bases at J; junction bases unmatched: 3. The CDR3 extends over 13 amino acids. CDR3 sequence: CASSGLAGNEQYF. CDR3 DNA sequence: TGTGCCAGCAGTGGGCTAGCGGGAAACGAGCAGTACTTC. The full variable domain, its missing parts supplied by reference TRBV2 and TRBJ2-7, is EPEVTQTPSHQVTQMGQEVILRCVPISNHLYFYWYRQILGQKVEFLVSFYNNEISEKSEIFDDQFSVERPDGSNFTLKIRSTKLEDSAMYFCASSGLAGNEQYFGPGTRLTVT.

The V gene is TRBV6-5, the J gene TRBJ2-1; D may correspond to TRBD1 or TRBD2 (7 bases each). Per the germline V gene, CDR1 is MNHEY and CDR2 is SVGAGI. This CDR3 spans 16 amino acids. V was pared by 2 bases and J by 4 bases, with 15 bases between. The chain's CDR3 is CASSYGGGTAYNEQFF. The CDR3 DNA reads TGTGCCAGCAGTTACGGGGGGGGGACAGCTTACAATGAGCAGTTCTTC.

The CDR3 DNA is TGTGCCACCGGGGACGGCCGCTCTGGAAACACCATATATTTT. Amino acid sequence: CATGDGRSGNTIYF. The chain recombines TRBV15 with TRBJ1-3, with a possible D match to TRBD1 (5 bases). The V and J ends lost 8 bases and 0 bases respectively, with 11 bases between them. Per germline, CDR1 LNHNV and CDR2 YYDKDF (reference sequence). The CDR3 loop spans 14 amino acids.

Worth noting for this clonotype: A clone one base away is much larger, so this may be a read error. This CDR3 fails to terminate in the conserved phenylalanine or tryptophan, so it likely reflects a read error. The V call is TRBV6-1, the J call TRBJ2-7, with TRBD1 identical over 10 bases. With 7 bases clipped from V and 1 base from J, the junction kept 7 bases outside the gene matches. The length of the CDR3 is 15 residues. Germline CDR1 is MNHNS and CDR2 is SASEGT. The CDR3 DNA reads TGTGCCAGCACCATGACAGGGGGCGATTCCTACGAGCAGTACCTC. Protein product: CASTMTGGDSYEQYL.

This clonotype was seen at least ten times. V gene TRBV30 combines with J gene TRBJ1-5; tentatively, D is TRBD1 (6 bases). Deletions cut 3 bases from V and 0 bases from J, with 9 bases between. The CDR3 has 14 residues. The germline CDR1 and CDR2 sequences are GTSNPN and SVGIG (reference sequence). CDR3 coding DNA: TGTGCCTGGAGCAGGGACACTAGCAATCAGCCCCAGCATTTT. It yields the protein CAWSRDTSNQPQHF.

This clonotype has just a few counts. The rearrangement uses TRBV28 and TRBJ2-1; D may be TRBD1 or TRBD2 (5 bases each). The CDR3 has 12 residues. Germline V gives CDR1 MDHEN, CDR2 SYDVKM. Trimming took off 6 bases at V and 6 bases at J, with 9 bases between the two ends. For the CDR3, the DNA is TGTGCCAGCAGGACCGGGGCCAATGAGCAGTTCTTC. Its protein product is CASRTGANEQFF. Complete variable domain (other parts from reference TRBV28 and TRBJ2-1): DVKVTQSSRYLVKRTGEKVFLECVQDMDHENMFWYRQDPGLGLRLIYFSYDVKMKEKGDIPEGYSVSREKKERFSLILESASTNQTSMYLCASRTGANEQFFGPGTRLTVL.

This clonotype was observed many times. The chain employs TRBV12-3 or TRBV12-4 and TRBJ2-1; 7 bases are a match to TRBD2. The CDR3 runs 15 residues. J lost 5 bases, V lost 8 bases, and 12 bases had no gene match. In DNA, the CDR3 is TGTGCCAGCCGACCCTCTAGCGGTAGAAACAATGAGCAGTTCTTC. It codes for CASRPSSGRNNEQFF.

A note on this clonotype: A much larger clone lies one base from this, so it may be a read error. This chain joins TRBV30 and TRBJ2-2; D call uncertain. The CDR3 sequence is 14 residues long. Germline V gene data show CDR1 as GTSNPN and CDR2 as SVGIG (reference sequence). V was cut by 2 bases and J by 2 bases, with 9 bases left in between. CDR3 loop: CAWSSRTNTGELFF. In nucleotides, the CDR3 is TGTGCCTGGAGTAGCAGGACCAACACCGGGGAGCTGTTTTTT.

The CDR3 loop is CASRGTTNTGELFF. The DNA for the CDR3 is TGTGCCAGCAGGGGGACTACTAACACCGGGGAGCTGTTTTTT. The chain carries TRBV6-4 and TRBJ2-2, with 7 bases identical to TRBD2. The CDR3 consists of 14 residues. CDR1 and CDR2 (germline): MRHNA, SNTAGT. Trimming took 6 bases from V and 2 from J; bases not matched to a gene: 3.

This clonotype was recorded at least ten times. The chain joins TRBV27 to TRBJ2-1; 14 positions agree with TRBD2. Germline V CDR1 and CDR2: MNHEY, SMNVEV (reference sequence). This CDR3 region has 15 residues. V lost 2 bases to trimming and J lost 9 bases; unmatched junction nucleotides: 3. As DNA, the CDR3 is TGTGCCAGCAGTTTAGGGACTAGCGGGAGTCGTGAGCAGTTCTTC. Translation gives CASSLGTSGSREQFF.

In this sample, this clonotype turned up many times. The V and J genes are TRBV6-1 and TRBJ1-5, with D uncertain. V lost 6 bases, J lost 4 bases, and 10 bases lay in between. Per the germline V gene, CDR1 is MNHNS and CDR2 is SASEGT. The CDR3 totals 13 residues. Written as DNA, the CDR3 is TGTGCCAGCAGCGCAACCTTGAATCAGCCCCAGCATTTT. This sequence encodes CASSATLNQPQHF.

This clonotype was seen only a few times. The V gene is TRBV11-2, the J gene TRBJ2-5; a weak D match, TRBD1 (6 bases). The V end lost 1 base, the J end lost 9 bases, and 15 bases lay between the germline ends. The germline gives CDR1 SGHAT, CDR2 FQNNGV. The CDR3 covers 14 residues. The CDR3 region has the DNA TGTGCCAGCAGCTTAGCGGGGACACCCCCGGCCCAGTACTTC. Translated, it gives CASSLAGTPPAQYF.

This clonotype came up many times. The chain uses TRBV12-3 or TRBV12-4 and TRBJ1-2; D gene unclear. The CDR3 extends over 13 amino acids. Trimming removed 5 bases from V and 7 bases from J, with 14 bases in between. CDR3 region: CASSRPGRAGYTF. CDR3 bases: TGTGCCAGCAGTCGTCCAGGACGAGCTGGCTACACCTTC.

Ten or more counts support this clonotype. The chain couples TRBV5-1 to TRBJ2-2; D is tentatively TRBD1 or TRBD2 (5 bases each). Germline V lookup: CDR1 SGHRS, CDR2 YFSETQ. CDR3 size: 15 residues. V was trimmed by 0 bases and J by 4 bases, leaving 10 bases between them. CDR3: CASSLGDELTGELFF. DNA of the CDR3: TGCGCCAGCAGCTTGGGGGACGAACTCACCGGGGAGCTGTTTTTT.

A few counts support this clonotype. This sequence joins TRBV20-1 and TRBJ2-7; possibly TRBD2 for D (5 bases). CDR1 is DFQATT, CDR2 SNEGSKA, per germline (reference sequence). The CDR3 is made up of 15 amino acids. The germline V and J ends were trimmed by 0 bases and 2 bases, with 14 bases remaining between them. The CDR3 DNA is TGCAGTGCTAGAGACTGGGAGTTAGCCGCCTACGAGCAGTACTTC. Translating gives CSARDWELAAYEQYF.

This clonotype has only a few counts. This chain uses TRBV18 with TRBJ1-3; D is possibly TRBD1 (5 bases). CDR3 length equals 14 residues. Trimming removed 6 bases from V and 0 bases from J, with 9 bases in between. Germline CDR1 and CDR2: KGHSH and LQKENI. CDR3 amino acids: CASSTTASGNTIYF. CDR3 nucleotide sequence: TGTGCCAGCTCCACGACAGCCTCTGGAAACACCATATATTTT.

V gene TRBV30 combines with J gene TRBJ1-5; D not certain. The CDR3 sequence is 13 residues long. The germline V and J ends were trimmed by 4 bases and 4 bases, with 11 bases remaining between them. CDR1 and CDR2 (germline): GTSNPN, SVGIG (reference sequence). CDR3 nucleotides: TGTGCCTGGAATGTACGGGGAAATCAGCCCCAGCATTTT. This translates into CAWNVRGNQPQHF.

Comments on this clonotype: It may be a read error: a sequence one base away is much more abundant. The chain recombines TRBV6-5 with TRBJ2-5, with D possibly TRBD2 on 6 matching bases. V was pared by 1 base and J by 7 bases, with 19 bases between. CDR3 size: 16 residues. CDR1 and CDR2 from the germline V gene are MNHEY and SVGAGI. The CDR3 DNA is TGTGCCAGCAGTTACTTAGAGGAGGGGCGAAGGGCGACCCAGTACTTC. It is translated as CASSYLEEGRRATQYF.

This clonotype was observed a handful of times. The chain has TRBV7-8 and TRBJ2-7; 10 bases align to TRBD2. The CDR3 totals 15 residues. CDR1 and CDR2 (germline): SGHVS, FQNEAQ. V was pared by 4 bases and J by 0 bases, with 3 bases of the junction left unmatched. CDR3 protein: CASSSASGSSYEQYF. The CDR3 DNA reads TGTGCCAGCAGCTCCGCTAGCGGGAGCTCCTACGAGCAGTACTTC. Filled out from reference TRBV7-8 and TRBJ2-7, the complete variable domain reads GAGVSQSPRYKVAKRGQDVALRCDPISGHVSLFWYQQALGQGPEFLTYFQNEAQLDKSGLPSDRFFAERPEGSVSTLKIQRTQQEDSAVYLCASSSASGSSYEQYFGPGTRLTVT.